What follows is one T cell receptor (beta chain) and its context. Profiling relied on immunoSEQ multiplex PCR, and the TCRdb table lists in-frame clones only, not all of them. The sample has about 82,000 clones; around 80% are singletons. The sample belongs to a study of blood T cell repertoires in COVID-19. At the level of the study: COVID-19 samples from acute and convalescent phases originated in the United States, Italy and Spain.

CDR1 is SGHVS, CDR2 FQNEAQ, per germline. The V end was cut by 1 base, the J end by 4 bases, with 8 bases between. The CDR3 is made up of 14 amino acids. The chain recombines TRBV7-8 with TRBJ1-5, with a tentative D call TRBD1 (6 bases). Sequencing was performed on peripheral blood. This clonotype was obtained from a woman aged 60-75 years with acute or convalescent COVID-19. The CDR3 nucleotides read TGTGCCAGCAGCTTAGGACAGGCAAATCAGCCCCAGCATTTT. This gives the protein CASSLGQANQPQHF. Drawing the rest from reference TRBV7-8 and TRBJ1-5, the complete variable domain is GAGVSQSPRYKVAKRGQDVALRCDPISGHVSLFWYQQALGQGPEFLTYFQNEAQLDKSGLPSDRFFAERPEGSVSTLKIQRTQQEDSAVYLCASSLGQANQPQHFGDGTRLSIL.